This T cell receptor (beta chain) came from a study of blood T cell repertoires in COVID-19. Whole-study context: Samples came from the United States, Italy and Spain, spanning acute and convalescent COVID-19. The analysed material was cDNA or gDNA that came from T cells, B-cell-depleted T cells, or PBMCs.

CDR3 length equals 13 residues. Per the germline V gene, CDR1 is SGHAT and CDR2 is FQNNGV. V was clipped by 7 bases and J by 4 bases, with 13 bases between them. Assignments of participants to cohorts depended upon their own reported clinical history. The authors' processing: Reference gene primer amplification gave nucleated cell count estimates. Some clones are missing from TCRdb's copy, which holds only in-frame ones; the method was immunoSEQ multiplex PCR. The DNA was the basis for D and trimming; V, J and clone size are from that table. Among some 250,000 clones listed, around 93% were seen once. This clone was detected only once.

Source material: PBMCs or T cells enriched from blood (not recorded which). This TCR was sampled from a human donor in a cohort exposed to, infected with or recovered from COVID-19 (not recorded which). The donor label of this sample is uncertain. The chain uses TRBV11-2 and TRBJ1-2, with TRBD1 as a possible D gene (5 bases). The CDR3 protein is CASTPDSLYGYTF. CDR3 nucleotide sequence: TGTGCCAGCACCCCCGACAGCCTCTATGGCTACACCTTC.